This T cell receptor beta chain was identified in a study of control samples from healthy donors and cancer patients. This CDR3 is 15 amino acids long. V shed 4 bases and J 6 bases; nucleotides not matched to a gene: 9. Germline CDR1 is MGHRA and CDR2 is YSYEKL. The method was immunoSEQ multiplex PCR; TCRdb's version includes in-frame clones alone and lacks a portion of them. This table holds around 97,000 clones, 80% to 90% found once. The specimen sequenced was PBMCs. This sequence was found in a man between 60 and 70 years old with lung cancer. The chain combines TRBV4-1 with TRBJ2-5; 9 bases align to TRBD1. The CDR3 nucleotides are TGCGCCAGCAGCCCCGGACAGGGGATTGTGAAGACCCAGTACTTC. Translation gives CASSPGQGIVKTQYF.